A single sample gave rise to the 31 T cell receptor beta chains below, sequenced in a study of T cells in Graves' hyperthyroidism and ophthalmopathy. RNA transcripts provided the source from which TCR beta CDR3 regions were amplified. HTBI primers were employed in a first-round RT-PCR of the TCR CDR3. TCRdb used MiXCR to reprocess the multiplex PCR reads, holding one entry per CDR3 protein. The sample yields about 380,000 distinct CDR3 sequences, around 13% seen once. Sequencing was performed on blood. These receptor sequences come from a woman aged 55-70 years with Graves' hyperthyroidism.

This clonotype was observed many times. The V and J genes are TRBV6-2 or TRBV6-3 and TRBJ2-7; 7 nucleotides line up with TRBD1. Germline lookup yields CDR1 MNHEY and CDR2 SVGEGT. Trimming cost V 0 bases and J 2 bases; bases outside gene matches: 7. The CDR3 loop spans 16 amino acids. This CDR3 reads CASSYSPDRATYEQYF. For the CDR3, the DNA is TGTGCCAGCAGTTACTCACCCGACAGGGCAACCTACGAGCAGTACTTC.

This clonotype was recorded many times. The V and J genes are TRBV28 and TRBJ2-7; TRBD1 might be the D (5 bases). CDR1 MDHEN and CDR2 SYDVKM come from the germline V gene. Trimming stripped 5 bases from V and 2 bases from J, with 19 bases between. The CDR3 has 16 residues. The chain's CDR3 is CASSPDKGFLTYEQYF. CDR3 DNA sequence: TGTGCCAGCAGTCCGGACAAGGGCTTTCTTACCTACGAGCAGTACTTC.

The rearrangement uses TRBV29-1 and TRBJ1-2; 9 nucleotides align to TRBD1. In germline, CDR1 is SQVTM, CDR2 ANQGSEA. CDR3 length: 12 residues. V was pared by 7 bases and J by 7 bases, with 7 bases of the junction left unmatched. CDR3 in amino acids: CSGWTGAGGYTF. The CDR3 region has the DNA TGCAGCGGGTGGACAGGGGCGGGTGGCTACACCTTC.

This clonotype has only a few counts. This chain connects TRBV7-9 to TRBJ2-2, with TRBD2 matching over 10 bases. CDR1 and CDR2 from the germline V gene are SEHNR and FQNEAQ (reference sequence). V was clipped by 3 bases and J by 3 bases; unmatched bases: 7. The CDR3 has 17 residues. CDR3 bases: TGTGCCAGCAGCTTTCCGAGCGGGAGGGCTGACACCGGGGAGCTGTTTTTT. This gives the protein CASSFPSGRADTGELFF.

This chain connects TRBV7-9 to TRBJ2-7, with 9 positions matching TRBD1. This CDR3 has 16 residues. Germline values: CDR1 SEHNR, CDR2 FQNEAQ (reference sequence). V shed 5 bases and J 7 bases; nucleotides not matched to a gene: 15. The CDR3, as DNA: TGTGCCAGCAGCCAACCAGGGACAGGGCGTGCCCCTGAGCAGTACTTC. It is translated as CASSQPGTGRAPEQYF. The whole variable domain, filled in from reference TRBV7-9 and TRBJ2-7, reads DTGVSQNPRHKITKRGQNVTFRCDPISEHNRLYWYRQTLGQGPEFLTYFQNEAQLEKSRLLSDRFSAERPKGSFSTLEIQRTEQGDSAMYLCASSQPGTGRAPEQYFGPGTRLTVT.

As regards this clonotype: A read error may be the cause here, since a much bigger clone is one base away. CDR3 nucleotides: TGCAGCGTTGACAGGGGTAACTATGGCCACACCTTC. Translated: CSVDRGNYGHTF. The chain carries TRBV29-1 and TRBJ1-2; tentatively, D is TRBD1 (6 bases). The CDR3 is 12 amino acids. Germline CDR1 and CDR2: SQVTM and ANQGSEA.

This clonotype was observed many times. The chain joins TRBV27 to TRBJ1-2, with D unclear. V was trimmed by 5 bases and J by 6 bases, leaving 16 bases between them. CDR1 is MNHEY and CDR2 is SMNVEV in the germline V gene (reference sequence). This CDR3 has 14 amino acids. The CDR3 DNA reads TGTGCCAGCAGTCCTCGTGGAGGCACTCATGGCTACACCTTC. This encodes CASSPRGGTHGYTF.

In regard to this clonotype: Possible read error: a much larger clone is one base away. The V gene is TRBV12-3 or TRBV12-4, the J gene TRBJ2-3; 8 nucleotides agree with TRBD2. This CDR3 has 14 residues. CDR3 DNA sequence: TGTGCCAGCAGGGAAAGGACTAGCACAGATGCGCAGTATTTT. Translated: CASRERTSTDAQYF.

This clonotype was counted many times. The rearrangement uses TRBV7-9 and TRBJ2-3, with TRBD2 matching 9 bases. Germline CDR1 reads SEHNR; CDR2 reads FQNEAQ (reference sequence). CDR3 length equals 16 residues. V lost 5 bases to trimming and J lost 1 base; unmatched junction nucleotides: 7. The DNA for the CDR3 is TGTGCCAGCAGCCGCATTCGACTAGCGGGCACAGATACGCAGTATTTT. Residues: CASSRIRLAGTDTQYF.

This clonotype was found many times. This chain connects TRBV7-2 to TRBJ2-7; D unclear. Between the trimmed V and J ends, which lost 5 bases and 3 bases, there was a span of 14 bases. The CDR3 runs 14 residues. Looked up from germline, CDR1 is SGHTA and CDR2 is FQGNSA. CDR3 sequence (DNA): TGTGCCAGCAGCCCCAGTGTGGATTTCTACGAGCAGTACTTC. Translated: CASSPSVDFYEQYF.

This clonotype was counted at least ten times. The chain joins TRBV4-1 to TRBJ1-2; D remains ambiguous. The V end was cut by 1 base, the J end by 4 bases, with 10 bases between. The germline CDR1 and CDR2 sequences are MGHRA and YSYEKL. The CDR3 extends over 14 amino acids. This CDR3 is CASSQAVGFYGYTF. For the CDR3, the DNA is TGCGCCAGCAGCCAAGCGGTGGGGTTCTATGGCTACACCTTC.

This clonotype was counted many times. V gene TRBV7-9 combines with J gene TRBJ2-5; weak D call: TRBD1 (5 bases). Germline V CDR1 and CDR2: SEHNR, FQNEAQ (reference sequence). V was clipped by 1 base and J by 5 bases, with 17 bases between them. The CDR3 is 16 residues long. CDR3 sequence: CASSLGRQRRRETQYF. The DNA of the CDR3 is TGTGCCAGCAGCTTAGGGAGACAGCGAAGAAGGGAGACCCAGTACTTC.

This clonotype was picked up many times. The chain recombines TRBV28 with TRBJ2-1; TRBD1 agrees at 8 bases. Unmatched junction bases numbered 6, after V lost 4 bases and J lost 7 bases. The CDR3 sequence is 14 residues long. The germline gives CDR1 MDHEN, CDR2 SYDVKM. The CDR3 coding sequence is TGTGCCAGCAGTTCCCGGACAGGGATGAATGAGCAGTTCTTC. Translation gives CASSSRTGMNEQFF.

The sample holds many counts of this clonotype. V usage is TRBV28 and J usage is TRBJ2-7; 11 bases are a match to TRBD2. V shed 5 bases and J 0 bases; nucleotides not matched to a gene: 6. Germline V gives CDR1 MDHEN, CDR2 SYDVKM. The CDR3 has 16 residues. The CDR3 DNA reads TGTGCCAGCAGTAAACCCGGGACTAGCGGCTCCTACGAGCAGTACTTC. Amino acid sequence: CASSKPGTSGSYEQYF. The full variable domain, rest sourced from reference TRBV28 and TRBJ2-7, is DVKVTQSSRYLVKRTGEKVFLECVQDMDHENMFWYRQDPGLGLRLIYFSYDVKMKEKGDIPEGYSVSREKKERFSLILESASTNQTSMYLCASSKPGTSGSYEQYFGPGTRLTVT.

This clonotype has at least ten counts. This chain joins TRBV18 and TRBJ2-5, with 10 bases that match TRBD1. CDR1 is KGHSH, CDR2 LQKENI, per germline. After removal of 0 bases from V and 5 bases from J, the junction contained 3 bases not matched to a gene. CDR3 length equals 15 residues. The CDR3 loop is CASSPPRTGGETQYF. The CDR3 nucleotides are TGTGCCAGCTCACCACCACGGACAGGGGGTGAGACCCAGTACTTC.

This clonotype was observed many times. V usage is TRBV30 and J usage is TRBJ2-4; tentatively, D is TRBD2 (5 bases). Trimming removed 8 bases from V and 0 bases from J, with 14 bases in between. CDR3 length: 14 amino acids. The germline CDR1 and CDR2 sequences are GTSNPN and SVGIG (reference sequence). The CDR3 nucleotides are TGTGCCGCCGGGGAAGGACTAGCCAAAAACATTCAGTACTTC. It is translated as CAAGEGLAKNIQYF.

Ten or more counts support this clonotype. The CDR3 nucleotides read TGTGCCACCAGTGATAATATAGGCAGGGGCAATGAGCAGTTCTTC. Its protein product is CATSDNIGRGNEQFF. The J gene is TRBJ2-1, the V gene TRBV24-1; D possibly corresponds to TRBD1 (6 bases). Trimming took 3 bases from V and 6 from J, leaving 14 bases between them. CDR3 size: 15 residues. Germline loops: CDR1 KGHDR, CDR2 SFDVKD.

This clonotype was counted many times. The chain joins TRBV7-3 to TRBJ2-5; TRBD2 matches at 9 bases. The ends lost 3 bases at V and 6 bases at J; junction bases unmatched: 8. Per the germline V gene, CDR1 is SGHTA and CDR2 is FQGTGA. CDR3 length equals 15 residues. The CDR3 DNA is TGTGCCAGCAGCTTTGGCGGGAGGGCCTCGAAGACCCAGTACTTC. It codes for CASSFGGRASKTQYF.

This clonotype appeared a few times. The chain recombines TRBV16 with TRBJ1-5, with TRBD1 identical over 9 bases. The CDR3 contains 16 residues. V shed 3 bases and J 6 bases; nucleotides not matched to a gene: 9. Germline values: CDR1 KGHSY, CDR2 FQNENV. For the CDR3, the DNA is TGTGCCAGCAGCCATCTGTACAGGGGGCGGGGTCAGCCCCAGCATTTT. Its translation: CASSHLYRGRGQPQHF.

The chain has TRBV6-1 and TRBJ2-5; 7 bases line up with TRBD1. Germline values: CDR1 MNHNS, CDR2 SASEGT. This CDR3 has 13 amino acids. Trimming removed 6 bases from V and 2 bases from J; junction bases left unmatched: 3. In nucleotides, the CDR3 is TGTGCCAGCAGAGTACAGGGGCAAGAGACCCAGTACTTC. This codes for CASRVQGQETQYF.

This clonotype is classed as medium-sized. The chain has TRBV28 and TRBJ2-7; 7 positions agree with TRBD1. Germline CDR1 and CDR2: MDHEN and SYDVKM. J was trimmed by 3 bases and V by 8 bases; bases with no gene match: 7. The CDR3 loop spans 13 amino acids. Here the CDR3 DNA reads TGTGCCAGCCGGGACAGCTTCAGCTACGAGCAGTACTTC. This gives the protein CASRDSFSYEQYF.

This clonotype was picked up many times. V and J are TRBV6-7 and TRBJ2-1; TRBD2 is a possible D gene (5 bases). Being an ORF, TRBV6-7 has a function that is uncertain. CDR3 length: 15 amino acids. V gave up 2 bases and J gave up 2 bases, with 10 bases separating them. CDR3: CASSYEGKPYNEQFF. The CDR3, as DNA: TGTGCCAGCAGTTACGAGGGAAAACCCTACAATGAGCAGTTCTTC.

This clonotype was detected only a few times. This rearrangement joins TRBV11-3 to TRBJ2-1; 8 nucleotides match TRBD2. The J segment lost 8 bases and the V segment lost 5 bases, leaving 2 bases of the junction unmatched. The CDR3 spans 12 residues. CDR1 is SGHNT and CDR2 is YENEEA in the germline V gene. The CDR3 nucleotides read TGTGCCAGCAGCACGACTAGCGATGAGCAGTTCTTC. Translating it yields CASSTTSDEQFF.

This clonotype was counted only a few times. The chain couples TRBV29-1 to TRBJ2-7; unclear D gene. V was pared by 4 bases and J by 5 bases, with 9 bases between. Germline CDR1 is SQVTM and CDR2 is ANQGSEA. The CDR3 consists of 11 residues. CDR3 sequence reads: CSVVRVNEQYF. As DNA, the CDR3 is TGCAGCGTTGTGAGAGTTAACGAGCAGTACTTC.

This sequence joins TRBV11-2 and TRBJ1-1; D uncertain. Trimming cost V 0 bases and J 10 bases, with 9 bases left between them. The CDR3 has 12 amino acids. Germline loops: CDR1 SGHAT, CDR2 FQNNGV. This CDR3 is CASSLEGGRAFF. In DNA form, the CDR3 reads TGTGCCAGCAGCTTAGAGGGCGGGAGAGCTTTCTTT.

This clonotype was counted ten times or more. The V gene is TRBV11-3, the J gene TRBJ2-7, with 8 bases aligning to TRBD2. The V and J ends lost 5 bases and 0 bases, in that order; junction bases with no gene match: 12. The CDR3 has 17 amino acids. Germline CDR1 is SGHNT and CDR2 is YENEEA. DNA for the CDR3: TGTGCCAGCAGCCCCCGGGCCGGGCGGGAGGTCTCCTACGAGCAGTACTTC. Its protein product is CASSPRAGREVSYEQYF. Looking up the rest from reference TRBV11-3 and TRBJ2-7 gives the full variable domain: EAGVVQSPRYKIIEKKQPVAFWCNPISGHNTLYWYLQNLGQGPELLIRYENEEAVDDSQLPKDRFSAERLKGVDSTLKIQPAELGDSAVYLCASSPRAGREVSYEQYFGPGTRLTVT.

This clonotype turned up a few times. The junction differs from germline at one of its ends, possibly a read error. The chain is built from TRBV24-1 and TRBJ2-2; perhaps TRBD2 as D (7 bases). Looked up from germline, CDR1 is KGHDR and CDR2 is SFDVKD. This CDR3 region has 13 residues. CDR3 DNA: TGTGCCATAGGGGGGGAGAGTACCGGGGAGCTGGTTTTT. Amino acids: CAIGGESTGELVF.

This clonotype has a handful of counts. The chain uses TRBV5-1 and TRBJ2-4, with 12 bases aligning to TRBD1. V was clipped by 3 bases and J by 6 bases; unmatched bases: 1. Germline assignment: CDR1 SGHRS and CDR2 YFSETQ. The CDR3 is 14 amino acids. CDR3 sequence: CASSSGQGANIQYF. The DNA of the CDR3 is TGCGCCAGCAGCTCGGGACAGGGGGCAAACATTCAGTACTTC.

This clonotype was counted many times. The chain employs TRBV18 and TRBJ2-7; 7 bases align to TRBD1. V lost 3 bases to trimming and J lost 7 bases; unmatched junction nucleotides: 9. The germline V gene encodes CDR1 KGHSH and CDR2 LQKENI. This CDR3 has 14 residues. CDR3 in DNA: TGTGCCAGCTCACCCATGTCGACAGGGCGGGAGCAGTACTTC. Its protein is CASSPMSTGREQYF.

This clonotype has at least ten counts. The J gene is TRBJ1-1, the V gene TRBV18; maybe TRBD1 (5 bases). The V gene lost 2 bases and the J gene lost 1 base, with 5 bases spanning the gap. The CDR3 is made up of 13 amino acids. Looked up from germline, CDR1 is KGHSH and CDR2 is LQKENI. The CDR3 reads CASSPGANTEAFF. The CDR3 nucleotides read TGTGCCAGCTCACCAGGGGCGAACACTGAAGCTTTCTTT.

This clonotype has a count of ten or more. This chain connects TRBV20-1 to TRBJ1-1; D not resolved. The V end was cut by 3 bases, the J end by 6 bases, with 8 bases between. Germline loops: CDR1 DFQATT, CDR2 SNEGSKA (reference sequence). The CDR3 is 11 amino acids. The CDR3 sequence: CSASSYAEAFF. CDR3 nucleotides: TGCAGTGCTAGTTCCTACGCTGAAGCTTTCTTT.